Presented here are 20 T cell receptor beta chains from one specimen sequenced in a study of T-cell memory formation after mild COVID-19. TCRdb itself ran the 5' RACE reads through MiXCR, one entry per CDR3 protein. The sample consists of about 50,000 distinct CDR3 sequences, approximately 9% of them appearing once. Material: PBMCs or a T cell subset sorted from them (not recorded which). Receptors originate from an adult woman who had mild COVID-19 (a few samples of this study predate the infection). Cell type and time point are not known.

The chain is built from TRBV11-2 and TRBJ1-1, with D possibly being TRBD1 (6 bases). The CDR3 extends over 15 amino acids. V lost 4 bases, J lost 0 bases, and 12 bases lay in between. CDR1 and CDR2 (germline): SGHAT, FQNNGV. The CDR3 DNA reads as TGTGCCAGCAGCTCACAGGGTCTAATGAACACTGAAGCTTTCTTT. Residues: CASSSQGLMNTEAFF.

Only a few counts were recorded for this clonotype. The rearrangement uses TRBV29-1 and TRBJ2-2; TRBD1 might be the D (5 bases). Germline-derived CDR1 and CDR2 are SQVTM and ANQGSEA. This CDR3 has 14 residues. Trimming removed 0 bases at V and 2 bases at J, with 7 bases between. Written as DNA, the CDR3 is TGCAGCGTTGAAGAAGGGGCAAACACCGGGGAGCTGTTTTTT. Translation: CSVEEGANTGELFF.

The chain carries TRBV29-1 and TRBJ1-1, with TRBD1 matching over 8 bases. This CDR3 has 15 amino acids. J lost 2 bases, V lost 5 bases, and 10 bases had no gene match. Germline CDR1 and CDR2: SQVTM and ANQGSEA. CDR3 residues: CSVSGGLPSNTEAFF. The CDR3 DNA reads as TGCAGCGTTTCAGGGGGCCTACCTTCCAACACTGAAGCTTTCTTT. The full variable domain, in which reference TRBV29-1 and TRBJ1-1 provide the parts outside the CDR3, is SAVISQKPSRDICQRGTSLTIQCQVDSQVTMMFWYRQQPGQSLTLIATANQGSEATYESGFVIDKFPISRPNLTFSTLTVSNMSPEDSSIYLCSVSGGLPSNTEAFFGQGTRLTVV.

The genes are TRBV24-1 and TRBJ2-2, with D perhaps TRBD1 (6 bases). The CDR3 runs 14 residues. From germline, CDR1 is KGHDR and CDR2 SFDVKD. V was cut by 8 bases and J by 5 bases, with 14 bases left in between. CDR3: CATKAGRGTGELFF. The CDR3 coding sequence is TGTGCCACCAAGGCCGGCAGGGGAACCGGGGAGCTGTTTTTT.

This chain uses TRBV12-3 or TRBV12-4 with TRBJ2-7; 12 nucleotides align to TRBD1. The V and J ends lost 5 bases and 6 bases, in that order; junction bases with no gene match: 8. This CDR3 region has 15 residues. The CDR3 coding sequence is TGTGCCAGCAGTGTGTGGGGACAGGGGGCTGGCGAGCAGTACTTC. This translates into CASSVWGQGAGEQYF.

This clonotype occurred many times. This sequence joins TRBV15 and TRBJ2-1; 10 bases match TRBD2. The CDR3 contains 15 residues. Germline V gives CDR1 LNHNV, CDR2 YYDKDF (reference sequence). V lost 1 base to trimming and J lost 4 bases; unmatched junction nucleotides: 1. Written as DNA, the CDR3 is TGTGCCACCAGCAGAGTGACTAGCGGGTACAATGAGCAGTTCTTC. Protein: CATSRVTSGYNEQFF.

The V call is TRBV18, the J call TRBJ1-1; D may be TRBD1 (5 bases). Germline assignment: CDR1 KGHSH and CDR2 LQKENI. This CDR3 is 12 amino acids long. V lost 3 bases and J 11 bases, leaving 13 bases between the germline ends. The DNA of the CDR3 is TGTGCCAGCTCACCTCCGGCAGGGCAGGCTTTCTTT. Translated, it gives CASSPPAGQAFF.

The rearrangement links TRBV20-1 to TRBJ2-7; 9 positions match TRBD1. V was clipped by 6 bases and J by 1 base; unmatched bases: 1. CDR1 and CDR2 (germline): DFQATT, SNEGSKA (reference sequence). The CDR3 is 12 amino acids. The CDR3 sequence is CSAGTGSYEQYF. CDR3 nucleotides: TGCAGTGCCGGGACAGGGTCCTACGAGCAGTACTTC.

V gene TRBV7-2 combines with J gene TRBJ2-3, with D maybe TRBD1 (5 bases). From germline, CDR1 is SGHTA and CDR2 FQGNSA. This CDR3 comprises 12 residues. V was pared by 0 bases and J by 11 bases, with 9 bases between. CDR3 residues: CASSLAGRVQYF. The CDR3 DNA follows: TGTGCCAGCAGCTTAGCGGGGCGAGTGCAGTATTTT.

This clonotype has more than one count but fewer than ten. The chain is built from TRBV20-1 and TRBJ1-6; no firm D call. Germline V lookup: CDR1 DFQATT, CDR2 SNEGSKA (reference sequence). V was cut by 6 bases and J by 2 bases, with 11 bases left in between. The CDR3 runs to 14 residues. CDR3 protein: CSAKPSPYNSPLHF. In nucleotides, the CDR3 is TGCAGTGCGAAGCCTAGTCCCTATAATTCACCCCTCCACTTT.

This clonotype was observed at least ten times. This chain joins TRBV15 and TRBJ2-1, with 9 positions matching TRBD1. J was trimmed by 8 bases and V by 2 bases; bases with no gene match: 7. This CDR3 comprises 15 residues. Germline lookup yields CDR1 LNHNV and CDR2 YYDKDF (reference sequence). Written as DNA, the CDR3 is TGTGCCACCAGCAGACCGCGGACAGGGGCCCATGAGCAGTTCTTC. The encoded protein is CATSRPRTGAHEQFF.

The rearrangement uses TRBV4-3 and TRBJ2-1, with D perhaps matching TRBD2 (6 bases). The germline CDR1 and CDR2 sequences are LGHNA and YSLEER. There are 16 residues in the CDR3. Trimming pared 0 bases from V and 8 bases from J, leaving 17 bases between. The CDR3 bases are TGCGCCAGCAGCCAAGATCTTGCCCGGGAGTTCCATGAGCAGTTCTTC. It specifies CASSQDLAREFHEQFF.

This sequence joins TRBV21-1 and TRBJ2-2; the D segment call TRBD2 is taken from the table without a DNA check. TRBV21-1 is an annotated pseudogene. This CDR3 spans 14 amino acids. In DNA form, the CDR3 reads TGTGCCAGCACCTTCGCGGGGAGCACCGGGGAGCTGTTTTTT. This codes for CASTFAGSTGELFF.

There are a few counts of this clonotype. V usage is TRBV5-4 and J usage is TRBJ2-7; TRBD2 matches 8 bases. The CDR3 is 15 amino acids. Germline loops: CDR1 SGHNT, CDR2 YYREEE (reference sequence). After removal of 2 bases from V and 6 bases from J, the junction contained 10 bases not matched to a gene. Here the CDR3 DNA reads TGTGCCAGCAGCTTATCCGGGAGGGCGACGGGCGAGCAGTACTTC. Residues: CASSLSGRATGEQYF.

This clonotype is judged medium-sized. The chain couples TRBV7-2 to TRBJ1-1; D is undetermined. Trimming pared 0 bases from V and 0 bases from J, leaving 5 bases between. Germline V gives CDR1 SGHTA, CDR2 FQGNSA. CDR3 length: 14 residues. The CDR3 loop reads CASSLAGLNTEAFF. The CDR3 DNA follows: TGTGCCAGCAGCTTAGCAGGCCTGAACACTGAAGCTTTCTTT.

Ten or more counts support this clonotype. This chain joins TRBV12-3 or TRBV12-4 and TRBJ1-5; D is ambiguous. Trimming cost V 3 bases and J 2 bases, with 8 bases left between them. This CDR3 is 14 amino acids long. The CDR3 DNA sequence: TGTGCCAGCAGTTTCGGGGTGGGCAATCAGCCCCAGCATTTT. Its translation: CASSFGVGNQPQHF.

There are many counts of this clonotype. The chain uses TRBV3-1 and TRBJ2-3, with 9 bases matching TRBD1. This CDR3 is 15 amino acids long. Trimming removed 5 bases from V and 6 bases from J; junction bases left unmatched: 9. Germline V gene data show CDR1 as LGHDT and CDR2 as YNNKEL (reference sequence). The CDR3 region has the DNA TGTGCCAGCAGCATACGGGACAGGGCGCACGATACGCAGTATTTT. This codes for CASSIRDRAHDTQYF.

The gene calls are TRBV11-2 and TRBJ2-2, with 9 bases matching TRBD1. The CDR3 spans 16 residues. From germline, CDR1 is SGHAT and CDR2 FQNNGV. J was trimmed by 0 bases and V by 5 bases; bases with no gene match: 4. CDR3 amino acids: CASSLGQGTNTGELFF. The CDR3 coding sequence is TGTGCCAGCAGCCTCGGACAGGGGACGAACACCGGGGAGCTGTTTTTT.

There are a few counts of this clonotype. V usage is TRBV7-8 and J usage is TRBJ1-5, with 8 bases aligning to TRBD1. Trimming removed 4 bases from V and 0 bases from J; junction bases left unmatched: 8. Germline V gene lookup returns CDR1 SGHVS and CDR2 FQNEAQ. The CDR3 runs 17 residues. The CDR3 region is CASSSSTGAYSNQPQHF. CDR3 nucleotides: TGTGCCAGCAGCTCGTCGACAGGGGCCTATAGCAATCAGCCCCAGCATTTT.

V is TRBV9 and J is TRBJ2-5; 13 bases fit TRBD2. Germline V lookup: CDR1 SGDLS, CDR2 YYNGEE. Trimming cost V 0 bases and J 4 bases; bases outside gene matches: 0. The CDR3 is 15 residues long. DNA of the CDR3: TGTGCCAGCAGCGTAGGGACTAGCGGGAGAGAGACCCAGTACTTC. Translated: CASSVGTSGRETQYF.